The clone carrying this T cell receptor beta chain rates as medium-sized. A first 10-cycle multiplex round used 32 V-gene and 13 J-gene primers on TCR beta CDR3. TCRdb fed the multiplex PCR reads into MiXCR, producing one record per CDR3 protein. The data contain 3,500 to 4,500 distinct CDR3 sequences, under 35% of them seen just once; the ten biggest clones take up over 9.5%. This specimen belongs to a study of immune heterogeneity within non-small cell lung tumors. Deletions cut 3 bases from V and 5 bases from J, with 10 bases between. The CDR3 has 13 amino acids. Samples each supplied around 640 ng of bulk tumor genomic DNA as template. Several far-apart biopsies were taken per primary tumor during surgery. With untreated, newly diagnosed non-small cell lung cancer, the patients went on to undergo curative surgery.

The rearrangement joins TRBV12-3 or TRBV12-4 to TRBJ1-1; a possible D gene is TRBD1 (6 bases). The sequence was collected from a man between 60 and 70 years old with non-small cell lung cancer. Sequenced: lung tumor tissue. CDR3 sequence reads: CASSFFRGTEAFF. The DNA for the CDR3 is TGTGCCAGCAGTTTTTTCAGGGGTACTGAAGCTTTCTTT.